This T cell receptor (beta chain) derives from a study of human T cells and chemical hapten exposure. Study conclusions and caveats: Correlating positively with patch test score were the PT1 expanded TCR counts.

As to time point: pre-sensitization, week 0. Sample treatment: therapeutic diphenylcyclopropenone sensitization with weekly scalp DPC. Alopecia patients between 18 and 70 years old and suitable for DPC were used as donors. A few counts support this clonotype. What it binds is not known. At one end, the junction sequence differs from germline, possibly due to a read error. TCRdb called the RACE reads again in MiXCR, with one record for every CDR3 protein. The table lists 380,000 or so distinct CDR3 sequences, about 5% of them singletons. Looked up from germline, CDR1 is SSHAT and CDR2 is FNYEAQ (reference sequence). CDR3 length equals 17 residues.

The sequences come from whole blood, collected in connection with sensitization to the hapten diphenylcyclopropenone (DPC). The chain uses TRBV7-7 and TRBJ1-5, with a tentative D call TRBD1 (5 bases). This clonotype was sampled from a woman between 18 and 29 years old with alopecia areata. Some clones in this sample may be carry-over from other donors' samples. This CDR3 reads CASSLGAGSHSNQPQHF. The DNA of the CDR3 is TGTGCTAGCAGCTTAGGAGCAGGGTCACATAGCAATCAGCCCCAGCATTTT.